One TCR beta chain is described in this entry. What it binds is not known. This sample stems from a study of OX40 agonist ivuxolimab in advanced cancers. About the study: Patients received ivuxolimab, an agonistic anti-OX40 (CD134) antibody. In this trial design, patients received ivuxolimab intravenously at 0.01 to 10 mg/kg every 2 weeks. Findings and caveats of the study: Fewer expanded clones were found on average in CD4+ than in CD8+ T cells.

The CDR3 has 15 amino acids. Germline V gene sequence: CDR1 MGHRA, CDR2 YSYEKL. The V gene end was trimmed by 3 bases and the J gene end by 5 bases; junction bases not matched to a gene: 9. TCRdb's table, derived via immunoSEQ multiplex PCR, lists solely in-frame clones and lacks some. The sample has about 40,000 clones; about nine tenths are singletons. This TCR came from an adult with an advanced solid tumor such as melanoma, head and neck, liver or kidney cancer. The rearrangement uses TRBV4-1 and TRBJ2-7; 8 bases align to TRBD2. Sequenced material: CD4+ or CD8+ T cells sorted from blood, taken in a trial of the OX40 agonist ivuxolimab. The CDR3: CASSHERGREDEQYF. The CDR3 DNA reads as TGCGCCAGCAGCCACGAAAGAGGGCGGGAGGACGAGCAGTACTTC.